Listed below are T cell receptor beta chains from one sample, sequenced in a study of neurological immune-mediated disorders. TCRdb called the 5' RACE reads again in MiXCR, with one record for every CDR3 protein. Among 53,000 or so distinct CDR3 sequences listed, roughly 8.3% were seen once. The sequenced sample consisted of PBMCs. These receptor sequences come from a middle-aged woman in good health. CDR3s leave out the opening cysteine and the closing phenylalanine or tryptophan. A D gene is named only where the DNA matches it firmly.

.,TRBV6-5,ASSRRTGNTEAF
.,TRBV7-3,ASSPTATGELF
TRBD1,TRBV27,ASSFGTAPYEQY
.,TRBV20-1,SAPRRERGEQF
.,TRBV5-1,ASSLKGGDGYT
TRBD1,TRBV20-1,SAGPQGAPYNEQF
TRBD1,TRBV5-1,ASSLRTGAHFYEQY
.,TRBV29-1,SALTRERFSEAF
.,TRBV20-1,SARDEKLF
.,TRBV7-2,ASSLADAYNEQF
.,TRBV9,ASSVLGDTEAF
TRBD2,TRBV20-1,SARDRGSGTDTQY
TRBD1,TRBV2,ASRDRGETQY
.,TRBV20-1,SAPGGGNEQF
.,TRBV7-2,ASSKPVSRDTQY
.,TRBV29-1,SARLTNANTGELF
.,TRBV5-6,ASSLQGSLAEQF
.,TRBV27,ASSLYPPKGVDEQY
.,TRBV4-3,ASSQGRGAGSYWQY
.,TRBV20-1,SAEPARGFTEAF
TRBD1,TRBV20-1,SASGQHYYEQY
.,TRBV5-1,ASSLTRTETEAF
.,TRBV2,ASSEMGTAYGYT
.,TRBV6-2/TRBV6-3,ASRDSSSETQY
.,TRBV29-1,SVASGGVDTQY
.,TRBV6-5,DSTPRGRGYTEAF